What follows is one TCR beta chain and its context. This clone showed up just a few times. Which antigen it targets is not known. No per-base quality is available; no much larger clone lies one base away. The collaborating institutions used their own protocols to collect whole blood in K2EDTA tubes. For TCRbeta analysis, collaborator samples were shipped as frozen whole blood, as isolated PBMCs, or as DNA extracted from either sample type. Between the V and J ends, shortened by 1 base and 6 bases respectively, the junction contains 12 bases. The germline V gene specifies MNHEY as CDR1 and SVGAGI as CDR2. CDR3 length: 14 amino acids, cysteine to phenylalanine. The retained sequence is limited to the CDR3, 42 bases, with the frame set at the first base. The immunoSEQ Assay, a bias-controlled multiplex PCR, was used to amplify TCRbeta CDR3 regions from genomic DNA. The original pipeline was this. Nucleated cell counts per sample were estimated from amplification of reference gene primers within the assay. Sequence reads were collapsed and filtered to measure the absolute abundance of every unique TCRbeta CDR3 rearrangement. For each sample, productive Simpson clonality was calculated as the square root of Simpson's diversity index across productive rearrangements. The source is immuneACCESS, and TCRdb retained only in-frame sequences with V and J called. Part of the clones is not carried over; for the studies checked, unresolved V genes explain less than half of this, and the remainder is unexplained. V, J and clone size are taken as reported in that table, and D and trimming were inferred from the DNA itself. The sample data list about 85,000 clones, and approximately 90% of these were observed just once. Approximately 5.1% of the sample is taken by the ten largest.

The sample belongs to a study of blood T cell repertoires in COVID-19 (dated by TCRdb to 2019 to 2021). With respect to the entire study: Collaborator samples came from the United States, Italy and Spain and covered acute and convalescent phases of COVID-19. The dataset comprised deeply sampled blood TCRbeta repertoires from subjects exposed to, actively infected with, or recovered from COVID-19. The sample metadata nearly always contained a de-identified subject ID, COVID-19 status, age in years and sex. The material from the prospective study consisted of cDNA or gDNA derived from T cells, B-cell-depleted T cells, or PBMCs. Where HLA class I and class II types were available, the types were taken from metadata supplied by the sample provider, not from assay-based typing. The repertoires were released in a freely available public database intended as a resource for research on the immune response to SARS-CoV-2. The samples were drawn from two sources: the first 160 participants of the ongoing ImmuneRACE study, and approximately 1,300 subjects contributed by 6 global collaborators.

Study-wide findings and limitations: Clinical and demographic metadata were provided uncurated, with the amount varying by source and participant.

The chain couples TRBV6-5 to TRBJ2-5, with a tentative D gene TRBD2 over 5 matching bases. The material sequenced was peripheral blood. The receptor comes from a man aged 60 to 75 with acute or convalescent COVID-19. The sequence in DNA is TGTGCCAGCAGTTACTATGAGGGTATGCAGACCCAGTACTTC. This translates into CASSYYEGMQTQYF.